Listed below are T cell receptor beta chains from one sample, sequenced in a study of T cells after posttransplantation cyclophosphamide. TCRdb's table, derived via immunoSEQ multiplex PCR, lists solely in-frame clones and lacks some. This sample has approximately 16,000 clones, with around 87% found just once. Sequenced here: PBMCs, sampled after an allogeneic stem cell transplant with a calcineurin inhibitor and methotrexate. The receptors derive from a male patient aged 45-60 years who received an allogeneic stem cell transplant from an unrelated donor, was CMV-positive, and had chronic GVHD only. The graft donor may account for some of the T cells. Both conserved end residues are part of each CDR3. D genes are given only for firm matches. Clone size is given for some rows only: seen once, a few or many times, or a class if the clone is expanded.

D gene | clone size | J gene | CDR3 length | V gene | CDR3 DNA | CDR3 protein
. | . | TRBJ1-1 | 11 | TRBV7-8 | TGTGCCAGCAGCTTGGGCAGGGAAGCTTTCTTT | CASSLGREAFF
TRBD1 | . | TRBJ1-2 | 15 | TRBV5-6 | TGTGCCAGCAGCCCTTGGACAGGGGATTATGATGGCTACACCTTC | CASSPWTGDYDGYTF
. | few | TRBJ1-2 | 13 | TRBV5-1 | TGCGCCAGCAGCTACGGTGAAAACTATGGCTACACCTTC | CASSYGENYGYTF
TRBD2 | . | TRBJ2-1 | 13 | TRBV4-2 | TGTGCCAGCAGCCCTACTAGCGTGTACGAGCAGTTCTTC | CASSPTSVYEQFF
. | . | TRBJ1-6 | 11 | TRBV6-5 | TGTGCCAGCGGAGGGAGTTCACCCCTCCACTTT | CASGGSSPLHF
. | . | TRBJ2-6 | 15 | TRBV18 | TGTGCCAGCTCACGGCCACCCTCTGGGGCCAACGTCCTGACTTTC | CASSRPPSGANVLTF
. | . | TRBJ2-4 | 15 | TRBV27 | TGTGCCAGCAGTGACCCGGGGTTTAGACCCCACATTCAGTACTTC | CASSDPGFRPHIQYF
. | . | TRBJ2-7 | 16 | TRBV7-8 | TGTGCCAGCAGCTTACAGCAGGTACAGAGCTCCTACGAGCAGTACTTC | CASSLQQVQSSYEQYF
. | . | TRBJ2-7 | 14 | TRBV19 | TGTGCCAGTAGTATCCAGGGTGTTCCCTACGAGCAGTACTTC | CASSIQGVPYEQYF
. | once | TRBJ2-2 | 18 | TRBV5-4 | TGTGCCAGCAGCTTAGAACCGTTTGAGGGTGTCGACACCGGGGAGCTGTTTTTT | CASSLEPFEGVDTGELFF
. | . | TRBJ1-2 | 15 | TRBV14 | TGTGCCAGCAGCCAAGACCCAGACACGTCAGGTGGCTACACCTTC | CASSQDPDTSGGYTF
TRBD1 | . | TRBJ1-4 | 15 | TRBV28 | TGTGCCAGCAGCTATACAGGGGCGATTAATGAAAAACTGTTTTTT | CASSYTGAINEKLFF
. | once | TRBJ1-1 | 14 | TRBV9 | TGTGCCAGCAGCGTAGGACAGCTAAACACTGAAGCTTTCTTT | CASSVGQLNTEAFF
. | . | TRBJ1-1 | 13 | TRBV13 | TGTGCCAGCAGCAAACATAAGAACACTGAAGCTTTCTTT | CASSKHKNTEAFF
. | . | TRBJ2-5 | 13 | TRBV7-3 | TGTGCCAGCAGCCCGGACAATGAAGAGACCCAGTACTTC | CASSPDNEETQYF
. | . | TRBJ1-3 | 15 | TRBV6-5 | TGTGCCAGCACCGCGGGGGGGGCCCGTGGAAACACCATATATTTT | CASTAGGARGNTIYF
. | . | TRBJ1-2 | 13 | TRBV5-1 | TGCGCCAGCAGCTTTAATAGTAACTATGGCTACACCTTC | CASSFNSNYGYTF
. | . | TRBJ1-5 | 16 | TRBV7-2 | TGTGCCAGCAGTTTAGGATCAACCACGGAGGGTCAGCCCCAGCATTTT | CASSLGSTTEGQPQHF
TRBD1 | few | TRBJ1-3 | 15 | TRBV6-1 | TGTGCCAGCAGAGTACAGGGGGCGGCTGGAAACACCATATATTTT | CASRVQGAAGNTIYF
TRBD1 | . | TRBJ1-5 | 15 | TRBV5-4 | TGTGCCAGCAGCCCGGACAGGTATAGCAATCAGCCCCAGCATTTT | CASSPDRYSNQPQHF
TRBD1 | . | TRBJ1-2 | 16 | TRBV6-1 | TGTGCCAGCAGTGACCCTCAGACAGGGATTTACTATGGCTACACCTTC | CASSDPQTGIYYGYTF
. | . | TRBJ2-5 | 13 | TRBV5-6 | TGTGCCAGCAGCTCATCGACTGGGAGAACCCAGTACTTC | CASSSSTGRTQYF
. | . | TRBJ1-6 | 14 | TRBV5-1 | TGCGCCAGCAGGTCCCCGGGAGCAAATTCACCCCTCCACTTT | CASRSPGANSPLHF
TRBD1 | . | TRBJ2-1 | 16 | TRBV5-1 | TGCGCCAGCAGCAGTGGACAGGGGGAATGGGTCAATGAGCAGTTCTTC | CASSSGQGEWVNEQFF
. | . | TRBJ2-6 | 18 | TRBV4-2 | TGTGCCAGCAGCCAAGATAGTAGGAGGCTCTCTGGGGCCAACGTCCTGACTTTC | CASSQDSRRLSGANVLTF
TRBD2 | few | TRBJ2-3 | 16 | TRBV4-2 | TGTGCCAGCAGCCAAGAGAAAGCGGGAGTAGCAGATACGCAGTATTTT | CASSQEKAGVADTQYF
. | . | TRBJ2-4 | 14 | TRBV27 | TGTGCCAGCAGTACTCGGGGGGCCAAAAACATTCAGTACTTC | CASSTRGAKNIQYF
. | . | TRBJ2-1 | 11 | TRBV20-1 | TGCAGTGCAGAAACAGGGAATGAGCAGTTCTTC | CSAETGNEQFF
. | . | TRBJ2-1 | 15 | TRBV7-2 | TGTGCCAGCAGCTTAGACCCGACAAAACACAATGAGCAGTTCTTC | CASSLDPTKHNEQFF
. | once | TRBJ1-3 | 13 | TRBV7-9 | TGTGCCAGCAGCTTGAGGGCTGGAAACACCATATATTTT | CASSLRAGNTIYF
TRBD1 | . | TRBJ2-2 | 15 | TRBV5-4 | TGTGCCAGCAGCTTGGCACAGGGGACGAACGGGGAGCTGTTTTTT | CASSLAQGTNGELFF
TRBD1 | once | TRBJ1-2 | 14 | TRBV4-1 | TGCGCCAGCAGCACCCCTGAAGGGACAGGACCATACACCTTC | CASSTPEGTGPYTF
. | . | TRBJ1-2 | 15 | TRBV27 | TGTGCCAGCAGCCGAACGACAGGAGGTCTCGCTGGCTACACCTTC | CASSRTTGGLAGYTF
TRBD1 | . | TRBJ2-5 | 15 | TRBV4-2 | TGTGCCAGCAGCCAGGCCAGGGGGTCCCAAGAGACCCAGTACTTC | CASSQARGSQETQYF
TRBD1 | . | TRBJ2-7 | 14 | TRBV19 | TGTGCCAGTAGTATAGGACAGGGGGGCTACGAGCAGTACTTC | CASSIGQGGYEQYF
TRBD1 | . | TRBJ2-5 | 15 | TRBV11-3 | TGTGCCAGCAGCAAACAGGACAGGGTCCAAGAGACCCAGTACTTC | CASSKQDRVQETQYF
. | once | TRBJ2-1 | 15 | TRBV4-1 | TGCGCCAGCAGCCCAGAGTCGAGCTCCTACAATGAGCAGTTCTTC | CASSPESSSYNEQFF
. | few | TRBJ1-1 | 14 | TRBV5-6 | TGTGCCAGCAGCTTGTATCAGGGTGACACTGAAGCTTTCTTT | CASSLYQGDTEAFF
TRBD2 | . | TRBJ2-3 | 15 | TRBV6-1 | TGTGCCAGCAGTGCAGGCGGGGGGGGCACAGATACGCAGTATTTT | CASSAGGGGTDTQYF
. | . | TRBJ1-5 | 15 | TRBV28 | TGTGCCAGCAGTTTAGTGGGCCAGGGCAATCAGCCCCAGCATTTT | CASSLVGQGNQPQHF
. | . | TRBJ1-4 | 14 | TRBV5-1 | TGCGCCAGCAGCTTACAGGGTTTGGGGGAAAAACTGTTTTTT | CASSLQGLGEKLFF
TRBD1 | . | TRBJ2-5 | 14 | TRBV2 | TGTGCCAGCAGTGATAGGGGGCTGGCGGAGACCCAGTACTTC | CASSDRGLAETQYF
. | once | TRBJ2-1 | 16 | TRBV27 | TGTGCCAGCAGTTCCCCCCCAGGTTCCTTCTACAATGAGCAGTTCTTC | CASSSPPGSFYNEQFF
. | . | TRBJ1-1 | 14 | TRBV19 | TGTGCCAGTAGTATAGATGCCCGGGGCACTGAAGCTTTCTTT | CASSIDARGTEAFF
. | . | TRBJ2-7 | 13 | TRBV6-1 | TGTGCCAGCAGCGATACGCAGGGATACGAGCAGTACTTC | CASSDTQGYEQYF
TRBD2 | . | TRBJ2-1 | 16 | TRBV5-6 | TGTGCCAGCAGCTTGGGGCTAGCGGGGACCTACAATGAGCAGTTCTTC | CASSLGLAGTYNEQFF
. | . | TRBJ2-5 | 14 | TRBV10-2 | TGCGCCAGCAGCCCCCGAGTAGCTGGGGAGACCCAGTACTTC | CASSPRVAGETQYF
. | . | TRBJ1-1 | 13 | TRBV27 | TGTGCCAGCAGTTACAGTCTAAACACTGAAGCTTTCTTT | CASSYSLNTEAFF
. | . | TRBJ2-1 | 14 | TRBV6-5 | TGTGCCAGCAGCCGGACTGCCTTCTACAATGAGCAGTTCTTC | CASSRTAFYNEQFF
TRBD1 | . | TRBJ2-3 | 15 | TRBV11-2 | TGTGCCAGCAGCTTAGAACAGGGGGTGGCAGATACGCAGTATTTT | CASSLEQGVADTQYF
. | . | TRBJ2-7 | 13 | TRBV6-5 | TGTGCCAGCAGTACTACTAGTTTGAGCGAGCAGTACTTC | CASSTTSLSEQYF